A single sample is the source of the 6 T cell receptor beta chains below, sequenced in a study of CD8 T cells in ankylosing spondylitis. TCRdb redid the calling of the 5' RACE reads with MiXCR, one entry per CDR3 protein. The sample contains under 450,000 distinct CDR3 sequences, around 20% of which appear only once. The sequenced sample consisted of blood, either unsorted or a sorted T cell fraction (not recorded which). The origin of the receptors is a male donor with ankylosing spondylitis or in good health (not recorded which).

The V call is TRBV7-6, the J call TRBJ2-7; the D call may be TRBD1 or TRBD2 (5 bases each). Germline V lookup: CDR1 SGHVS, CDR2 FNYEAQ. V lost 3 bases and J 7 bases, leaving 10 bases between the germline ends. The CDR3 covers 12 residues. The CDR3 is CASSLGVSEQYF. The CDR3 bases are TGTGCCAGCAGCTTGGGGGTTTCTGAGCAGTACTTC.

The rearrangement uses TRBV2 and TRBJ2-7; no definite D call. Trimming removed 7 bases from V and 1 base from J, with 17 bases in between. In germline, CDR1 is SNHLY, CDR2 FYNNEI. The CDR3 loop spans 15 amino acids. CDR3 protein: CASKPSRAASYEQYF. The CDR3 DNA reads as TGTGCCAGCAAGCCCTCTCGGGCCGCTTCCTACGAGCAGTACTTC.

This clonotype was seen more than once but under ten times. V is TRBV13 and J is TRBJ2-1; TRBD1 agrees at 8 bases. Germline CDR1 is PRHDT and CDR2 is FYEKMQ (reference sequence). V shed 0 bases, J shed 7 bases, and the junction held 8 bases outside the gene matches. This CDR3 region has 16 residues. CDR3 loop: CASSLGPGGLYNEQFF. The CDR3 region has the DNA TGTGCCAGCAGCTTAGGGCCAGGGGGCCTTTATAATGAGCAGTTCTTC.

This clonotype was detected many times. The rearrangement uses TRBV12-3 or TRBV12-4 and TRBJ1-1; possible D gene TRBD1, 5 bases. This CDR3 has 12 amino acids. Deletions cut 5 bases from V and 8 bases from J, with 12 bases between. The CDR3 protein is CASSPGQVEAFF. CDR3 nucleotide sequence: TGTGCCAGCAGTCCCGGACAAGTGGAAGCTTTCTTT.

The chain is built from TRBV12-3 or TRBV12-4 and TRBJ2-3; a weak D match, TRBD2 (5 bases). This CDR3 comprises 13 residues. V lost 6 bases and J 1 base, leaving 8 bases between the germline ends. Here the CDR3 reads CASRPEGTDTQYF. The CDR3 region has the DNA TGTGCCAGCAGGCCGGAGGGCACAGATACGCAGTATTTT.

This clonotype was counted at least ten times. The chain joins TRBV11-2 to TRBJ2-5; D could derive from TRBD1 or TRBD2 (5 bases each). The CDR3 runs 15 residues. V lost 5 bases and J 1 base, leaving 14 bases between the germline ends. CDR1 is SGHAT, CDR2 FQNNGV, per germline. The CDR3 region has the DNA TGTGCCAGCAGCAAAAGTATAGGGACCCAAGAGACCCAGTACTTC. Amino acid sequence: CASSKSIGTQETQYF.